Each of the 26 T cell receptor beta chains below was sequenced from the same sample in a study of blood T cell repertoires in COVID-19. Assay: immunoSEQ multiplex PCR; the TCRdb copy retains only in-frame clones and omits some. The sample carries 100,000 to 150,000 clones, less than 90% recorded once. The sample consisted of peripheral blood. These receptors were collected from a man at least 80 years old with active or convalescent COVID-19.

This chain joins TRBV19 and TRBJ2-7, with D hard to call. V was cut by 4 bases and J by 2 bases, with 9 bases left in between. This CDR3 is 13 amino acids long. Per the germline V gene, CDR1 is LNHDA and CDR2 is SQIVND (reference sequence). The CDR3 nucleotides are TGTGCCAGTAGTACACGTGGGCCCTACGAGCAGTACTTC. Translated, it gives CASSTRGPYEQYF.

V gene TRBV29-1 combines with J gene TRBJ1-4, with 9 bases identical to TRBD1. The CDR3 is made up of 13 amino acids. Trimming at V came to 5 bases and at J to 5 bases, leaving 3 bases not matched to a gene. Germline V lookup: CDR1 SQVTM, CDR2 ANQGSEA. CDR3 in amino acids: CSVHGTGNEKLFF. The CDR3 nucleotides read TGCAGCGTTCACGGGACAGGGAATGAAAAACTGTTTTTT.

The chain employs TRBV5-1 and TRBJ1-1; TRBD1 matches 8 bases. The CDR3 is made up of 14 amino acids. CDR1 is SGHRS, CDR2 YFSETQ, per germline. Trimming took 4 bases from V and 5 from J; bases not matched to a gene: 7. The CDR3 region has the DNA TGCGCCAGCAGCCCCCGGACAGGGCAGACTGAAGCTTTCTTT. This translates into CASSPRTGQTEAFF.

This chain links TRBV5-4 with TRBJ1-1; D remains unclear. The V end lost 0 bases, the J end lost 1 base, and 4 bases lay between the germline ends. In germline, CDR1 is SGHNT, CDR2 YYREEE (reference sequence). The CDR3 extends over 13 amino acids. The CDR3 sequence is CASSLDTNTEAFF. CDR3 coding DNA: TGTGCCAGCAGCTTGGACACGAACACTGAAGCTTTCTTT.

The V gene is TRBV6-1, the J gene TRBJ2-7; 9 nucleotides align to TRBD2. Germline CDR1 MNHNS, CDR2 SASEGT. This CDR3 is built from 15 residues. The V and J ends lost 1 base and 0 bases, in that order; junction bases with no gene match: 1. CDR3 region: CASSEGLAASYEQYF. CDR3 DNA sequence: TGTGCCAGCAGTGAAGGACTAGCGGCCTCCTACGAGCAGTACTTC.

This rearrangement joins TRBV7-9 to TRBJ1-1; 9 positions match TRBD1. Germline CDR1 SEHNR, CDR2 FQNEAQ (reference sequence). This CDR3 is built from 15 residues. With V trimmed by 5 bases and J by 4 bases, 8 bases remained unmatched. Here the CDR3 reads CASSLRGQGSTEAFF. The CDR3 DNA reads TGTGCCAGCAGCCTCCGGGGACAGGGCTCCACTGAAGCTTTCTTT.

The chain combines TRBV10-3 with TRBJ1-4, with D possibly TRBD1 on 6 matching bases. Trimming pared 8 bases from V and 5 bases from J, leaving 12 bases between. The V gene's germline CDR1 is ENHRY and CDR2 SYGVKD. The CDR3 covers 13 residues. This CDR3 is CAIGDMKNEKLFF. As DNA, the CDR3 is TGTGCCATCGGGGACATGAAAAATGAAAAACTGTTTTTT.

This rearrangement joins TRBV28 to TRBJ1-2, with 8 bases identical to TRBD1. Looked up from germline, CDR1 is MDHEN and CDR2 is SYDVKM. Trimming took 5 bases from V and 5 from J; bases not matched to a gene: 10. The CDR3 has 15 amino acids. Here the CDR3 DNA reads TGTGCCAGCAGTAGAGCAGGGGGCGCGTTTTATGGCTACACCTTC. Amino acids: CASSRAGGAFYGYTF.

The chain couples TRBV7-9 to TRBJ2-5, with 9 bases aligning to TRBD2. V lost 5 bases and J lost 5; bases outside the gene matches: 6. CDR1 is SEHNR, CDR2 FQNEAQ, per germline (reference sequence). There are 14 residues in the CDR3. This chain's CDR3 is CASSPGLALETQYF. The CDR3 region has the DNA TGTGCCAGCAGCCCGGGACTAGCTCTTGAGACCCAGTACTTC.

The CDR3 reads CASSPEGQGDTEAFF. CDR3 sequence (DNA): TGTGCCAGCAGTCCGGAGGGACAGGGGGACACTGAAGCTTTCTTT. V usage is TRBV6-5 and J usage is TRBJ1-1, with 11 bases fitting TRBD1. V lost 5 bases, J lost 3 bases, and 5 bases stayed unmatched. Germline CDR1 reads MNHEY; CDR2 reads SVGAGI. The CDR3 spans 15 residues.

V gene TRBV10-1 combines with J gene TRBJ1-1; D is ambiguous. Germline V gene lookup returns CDR1 WNHNN and CDR2 SYGVQD (reference sequence). The length of the CDR3 is 15 residues. Trimming stripped 1 base from V and 5 bases from J, with 14 bases between. The CDR3 region is CASSEFPGFRTEAFF. CDR3 bases: TGCGCCAGCAGTGAGTTCCCCGGGTTTAGGACTGAAGCTTTCTTT.

Remarks on this clone: A read error may produce the germline difference seen at one junction end. The chain recombines TRBV6-5 with TRBJ2-3; 12 bases fit TRBD2. The CDR3 totals 14 residues. Germline V lookup: CDR1 MNHEY, CDR2 SVGAGI. The CDR3 spells CASTWTGTTSGGVF. Here the CDR3 DNA reads TGTGCCAGCACCTGGACAGGTACGACTAGCGGGGGAGTTTTT.

The chain couples TRBV30 to TRBJ1-6; TRBD1 is a possible D gene (5 bases). The germline V gene has CDR1 GTSNPN and CDR2 SVGIG (reference sequence). The CDR3 spans 19 residues. Between the trimmed V and J ends, which lost 2 bases and 0 bases, there was a span of 20 bases. The CDR3 DNA follows: TGTGCCTGGAGTATCCGCCCTGCAGGGTCTGGCTCCTATAATTCACCCCTCCACTTT. Encoded protein: CAWSIRPAGSGSYNSPLHF.

The gene calls are TRBV18 and TRBJ2-1; 16 bases fit TRBD2. Trimming took 2 bases from V and 12 from J; bases not matched to a gene: 7. The germline V gene has CDR1 KGHSH and CDR2 LQKENI. This CDR3 is 16 amino acids long. CDR3 sequence (DNA): TGTGCCAGCTCACCAGCGGGACTAGCGGGAGGGCCGGGGCAGTTCTTC. Translated, it gives CASSPAGLAGGPGQFF.

The genes are TRBV25-1 and TRBJ2-3, with a possible D match to TRBD2 (5 bases). The CDR3 totals 13 residues. Germline CDR1 MGHDK, CDR2 SYGVNS. The ends were cut back, 6 bases at V and 4 bases at J, with 11 bases in the middle. CDR3 coding DNA: TGTGCCAGCAGGCTAGCTAGCTCAGATACGCAGTATTTT. Translated, it gives CASRLASSDTQYF.

The V and J genes are TRBV5-4 and TRBJ1-6; 9 positions agree with TRBD1. CDR1 is SGHNT and CDR2 is YYREEE in the germline V gene (reference sequence). This CDR3 has 15 amino acids. The ends lost 5 bases at V and 7 bases at J; junction bases unmatched: 7. In DNA, the CDR3 is TGTGCCAGCAGGTTGAATGGACAGGGGAATTCACCCCTCCACTTT. Residues: CASRLNGQGNSPLHF. The full variable domain, its missing parts supplied by reference TRBV5-4 and TRBJ1-6, is ETGVTQSPTHLIKTRGQQVTLRCSSQSGHNTVSWYQQALGQGPQFIFQYYREEENGRGNFPPRFSGLQFPNYSSELNVNALELDDSALYLCASRLNGQGNSPLHFGNGTRLTVT.

This sequence joins TRBV19 and TRBJ2-1; TRBD2 matches at 8 bases. This CDR3 comprises 15 residues. Germline CDR1 is LNHDA and CDR2 is SQIVND (reference sequence). J lost 6 bases, V lost 5 bases, and 9 bases had no gene match. As DNA, the CDR3 is TGTGCCAGTAGTCCCGGGACTAGGGGAGGCAATGAGCAGTTCTTC. It is translated as CASSPGTRGGNEQFF.

The chain links TRBV30 to TRBJ2-2; possibly TRBD1 for D (6 bases). CDR3 length: 15 residues. Trimming took off 8 bases at V and 4 bases at J, with 20 bases between the two ends. Germline lookup yields CDR1 GTSNPN and CDR2 SVGIG (reference sequence). In nucleotides, the CDR3 is TGTGCCGGAACACAGTGGGACACCTCCACCGGGGAGCTGTTTTTT. Its translation is CAGTQWDTSTGELFF.

The V gene is TRBV2, the J gene TRBJ1-1; D perhaps matches TRBD1 (5 bases). This CDR3 is built from 13 residues. V lost 4 bases to trimming and J lost 4 bases, with 10 bases between them. Germline assignment: CDR1 SNHLY and CDR2 FYNNEI. The CDR3 region is CASSGGRGTEAFF. The CDR3 DNA reads TGTGCCAGCAGTGGGGGGAGGGGCACTGAAGCTTTCTTT.

The chain has TRBV5-4 and TRBJ2-7, with TRBD1 matching 9 bases. The CDR3 sequence is 16 residues long. Germline-derived CDR1 and CDR2 are SGHNT and YYREEE (reference sequence). V was pared by 3 bases and J by 6 bases, with 13 bases of the junction left unmatched. In DNA form, the CDR3 reads TGTGCCAGCAGCTCCCCAAACAGGGGGCGGATTAGCGAGCAGTACTTC. Protein: CASSSPNRGRISEQYF.

The gene calls are TRBV21-1 and TRBJ2-1; TRBD1 reflects the table's D call only, with no check against the DNA. TRBV21-1 represents a pseudogene. This CDR3 contains 16 residues. In DNA form, the CDR3 reads TGTGCCAGCACCCAAACAGGGGACGGAGCCTACAATGAGCAGTTCTTC. Translation: CASTQTGDGAYNEQFF.

J is TRBJ2-2 and V is TRBV15, with TRBD2 matching 12 bases. CDR1 is LNHNV, CDR2 YYDKDF, per germline (reference sequence). The CDR3 extends over 18 amino acids. The V gene end was trimmed by 1 base and the J gene end by 6 bases; junction bases not matched to a gene: 9. DNA of the CDR3: TGTGCCACCAGCAGAGGCCCTAGCGGGAGGGCCGGACCCGGGGAGCTGTTTTTT. The encoded protein is CATSRGPSGRAGPGELFF.

In this sample, this clone turned up a few times. The chain recombines TRBV7-6 with TRBJ1-1; D not certain. The germline V gene encodes CDR1 SGHVS and CDR2 FNYEAQ. Trimming took 7 bases from V and 1 from J, leaving 16 bases between them. CDR3 length: 15 residues. Here the CDR3 reads CASTRGRSENTEAFF. In DNA, the CDR3 is TGTGCCAGCACTCGTGGGAGGTCTGAGAACACTGAAGCTTTCTTT. The whole variable domain, remainder taken from reference TRBV7-6 and TRBJ1-1, is GAGVSQSPRYKVTKRGQDVALRCDPISGHVSLYWYRQALGQGPEFLTYFNYEAQQDKSGLPNDRFSAERPEGSISTLTIQRTEQRDSAMYRCASTRGRSENTEAFFGQGTRLTVV.

This clone was seen a single time. The chain employs TRBV7-9 and TRBJ1-1, with D possibly matching TRBD1 (6 bases). There are 17 residues in the CDR3. The germline gives CDR1 SEHNR, CDR2 FQNEAQ (reference sequence). Trimming took off 2 bases at V and 0 bases at J, with 16 bases between the two ends. The CDR3 sequence is CASSLQTGTVLNTEAFF. CDR3 DNA sequence: TGTGCCAGCAGCTTACAAACAGGGACGGTCCTGAACACTGAAGCTTTCTTT. The full variable domain, rest sourced from reference TRBV7-9 and TRBJ1-1, is DTGVSQNPRHKITKRGQNVTFRCDPISEHNRLYWYRQTLGQGPEFLTYFQNEAQLEKSRLLSDRFSAERPKGSFSTLEIQRTEQGDSAMYLCASSLQTGTVLNTEAFFGQGTRLTVV.

This chain links TRBV7-9 with TRBJ2-1; TRBD2 agrees at 7 bases. Germline V lookup: CDR1 SEHNR, CDR2 FQNEAQ (reference sequence). Trimming removed 3 bases from V and 7 bases from J; junction bases left unmatched: 18. The CDR3 is made up of 18 amino acids. The chain's CDR3 is CASSLPPRLAGARNEQFF. CDR3 bases: TGTGCCAGCAGCTTGCCCCCCCGGCTGGCGGGAGCGAGAAATGAGCAGTTCTTC.

The chain joins TRBV19 to TRBJ2-7; D perhaps matches TRBD2 (6 bases). Germline V CDR1 and CDR2: LNHDA, SQIVND (reference sequence). The CDR3 runs 16 residues. Trimming shortened V by 0 bases and J by 0 bases, and 12 bases separated the two germline ends. CDR3 DNA sequence: TGTGCCAGTAGTATAGAGGGGACTCGATACTCCTACGAGCAGTACTTC. This sequence encodes CASSIEGTRYSYEQYF.